The 10 T cell receptor beta chains presented below share a single source sample, sequenced in a study of spatial heterogeneity in lung cancer. Documented time point: sample taken at primary tumor resection. Unsorted tumor, nontumor lung tissue or cryopreserved PBMC supplied the whole RNA. TCRdb itself ran the 5' RACE reads through MiXCR, one entry per CDR3 protein. The sample holds tens of thousands of distinct CDR3 sequences, under 9% seen once. This material consisted of PBMCs, taken at surgery. Receptors originate from a male donor with early-stage non-small cell lung cancer.

This clonotype has just a few counts. This rearrangement joins TRBV5-5 to TRBJ2-1; 7 bases agree with TRBD2. CDR1 SGHKS and CDR2 YYEKEE come from the germline V gene (reference sequence). The CDR3 is 15 amino acids. V shed 0 bases, J shed 3 bases, and the junction held 3 bases outside the gene matches. This chain's CDR3 is CASSLEGGIYNEQFF. CDR3 nucleotide sequence: TGTGCCAGCAGCTTGGAGGGAGGGATCTACAATGAGCAGTTCTTC.

This clonotype turned up a few times. J is TRBJ1-1 and V is TRBV12-3 or TRBV12-4, with D perhaps matching TRBD1 (5 bases). The length of the CDR3 is 14 residues. Trimming stripped 2 bases from V and 6 bases from J, with 13 bases between. CDR3 in DNA: TGTGCCAGCAGTTTATCCGGGGCCGGGGCTGAAGCTTTCTTT. This codes for CASSLSGAGAEAFF.

V usage is TRBV5-4 and J usage is TRBJ2-7; no reliable D call. CDR1 is SGHNT, CDR2 YYREEE, per germline (reference sequence). V shed 4 bases and J shed 6 bases, with 17 bases lying between them. This CDR3 comprises 14 residues. CDR3: CASSPKTRPSEQYF. DNA for the CDR3: TGTGCCAGCAGCCCGAAAACAAGGCCCTCCGAGCAGTACTTC.

The rearrangement joins TRBV25-1 to TRBJ2-3; D unresolved. Germline values: CDR1 MGHDK, CDR2 SYGVNS. This CDR3 is built from 13 residues. V lost 4 bases and J 6 bases, leaving 11 bases between the germline ends. CDR3 loop: CASSGVVMDTQYF. The CDR3 nucleotides read TGTGCCAGCAGTGGGGTAGTTATGGATACGCAGTATTTT.

This clonotype was detected ten times or more. The chain combines TRBV7-6 with TRBJ1-5; D is undetermined. The CDR3 totals 14 residues. Trimming cost V 3 bases and J 2 bases, with 8 bases left between them. Germline V lookup: CDR1 SGHVS, CDR2 FNYEAQ. The CDR3 bases are TGTGCCAGCAGCTTGGGCGGTCGCAATCAGCCCCAGCATTTT. Translating it yields CASSLGGRNQPQHF.

The chain carries TRBV5-5 and TRBJ1-5; D gene unclear. CDR1 SGHKS and CDR2 YYEKEE come from the germline V gene (reference sequence). This CDR3 spans 16 amino acids. The germline V and J ends were trimmed by 1 base and 0 bases, with 11 bases remaining between them. CDR3 amino acids: CASSLKFQASNQPQHF. The DNA for the CDR3 is TGTGCCAGCAGCTTGAAGTTTCAGGCTAGCAATCAGCCCCAGCATTTT.

The V call is TRBV9, the J call TRBJ2-3, with D possibly TRBD2 on 6 matching bases. The CDR3 has 16 residues. Germline values: CDR1 SGDLS, CDR2 YYNGEE. Trimming stripped 0 bases from V and 6 bases from J, with 17 bases between. CDR3 protein: CASSVVTARGTDTQYF. The DNA of the CDR3 is TGTGCCAGCAGCGTAGTCACAGCCCGGGGGACGGATACGCAGTATTTT.

This clonotype was found a few times. The chain joins TRBV6-5 to TRBJ1-2, with D unclear. Germline CDR1 and CDR2: MNHEY and SVGAGI. V gave up 2 bases and J gave up 2 bases, with 9 bases separating them. The CDR3 runs to 14 residues. In DNA form, the CDR3 reads TGTGCCAGCAGTTACGGCCAGGCAAACTATGGCTACACCTTC. Encoded protein: CASSYGQANYGYTF.

This chain links TRBV29-1 with TRBJ1-1; a weak D match, TRBD1 (6 bases). The V gene's germline CDR1 is SQVTM and CDR2 ANQGSEA. The V and J ends lost 7 bases and 0 bases respectively, with 15 bases between them. The CDR3 consists of 14 residues. CDR3 in DNA: TGCAGCGAATGGATCGGACAGTTGAACACTGAAGCTTTCTTT. Its protein product is CSEWIGQLNTEAFF. Full variable domain (remainder filled in from reference TRBV29-1 and TRBJ1-1): SAVISQKPSRDICQRGTSLTIQCQVDSQVTMMFWYRQQPGQSLTLIATANQGSEATYESGFVIDKFPISRPNLTFSTLTVSNMSPEDSSIYLCSEWIGQLNTEAFFGQGTRLTVV.

This clonotype showed up many times. The chain employs TRBV7-3 and TRBJ2-1; D might be TRBD1 (6 bases). This CDR3 is built from 13 residues. Trimming shortened V by 5 bases and J by 6 bases, and 11 bases separated the two germline ends. Germline values: CDR1 SGHTA, CDR2 FQGTGA. The CDR3 bases are TGTGCCAGCAGCCCCGGACAGATCAATGAGCAGTTCTTC. Translating it yields CASSPGQINEQFF.